The 30 T cell receptor beta chains reported below all come from one sample, sequenced in a study of identical twins. TCRdb used MiXCR to reprocess the 5' RACE reads, holding one entry per CDR3 protein. This table has more than 200,000 distinct CDR3 sequences, approximately 9% appearing once. Input material: memory (CD45RO+) T cells sorted from blood. These receptors were obtained from a woman aged 18-30 years in good health.

This clonotype was observed a few times. The chain recombines TRBV12-3 or TRBV12-4 with TRBJ2-5, with 7 bases lining up with TRBD1. The junction had 5 bases not matched to a gene; V was cut back by 7 bases and J by 9 bases. This CDR3 has 11 amino acids. CDR3 amino acids: CASNRQGAQYF. CDR3 sequence (DNA): TGTGCCAGCAACCGACAGGGCGCCCAGTACTTC.

The J gene is TRBJ2-7, the V gene TRBV3-1; the match to TRBD1 covers 7 bases. Germline V lookup: CDR1 LGHDT, CDR2 YNNKEL (reference sequence). The J segment lost 2 bases and the V segment lost 6 bases, leaving 16 bases of the junction unmatched. The CDR3 spans 17 residues. The CDR3: CASRQSGSSGTAYEQYF. CDR3 coding DNA: TGTGCCAGCAGGCAATCAGGGTCCTCCGGGACAGCCTACGAGCAGTACTTC.

This clonotype was recorded a few times. The chain is built from TRBV6-1 and TRBJ2-3, with TRBD2 as a possible D gene (5 bases). Germline assignment: CDR1 MNHNS and CDR2 SASEGT. V gave up 8 bases and J gave up 3 bases, with 12 bases separating them. The CDR3 totals 13 residues. The CDR3 DNA follows: TGTGCCAGCCTGGCCCCGGGGACAGATACGCAGTATTTT. Its translation: CASLAPGTDTQYF.

The chain has TRBV20-1 and TRBJ2-1; TRBD2 agrees at 10 bases. CDR1 and CDR2 from the germline V gene are DFQATT and SNEGSKA (reference sequence). The CDR3 runs to 13 residues. V shed 6 bases and J 4 bases; nucleotides not matched to a gene: 3. CDR3 nucleotides: TGCAGTGCCGTACTAGCGGGGTACAATGAGCAGTTCTTC. It translates to CSAVLAGYNEQFF.

This rearrangement joins TRBV28 to TRBJ2-7; D is perhaps TRBD1 (6 bases). CDR3 length: 13 amino acids. Trimming stripped 10 bases from V and 4 bases from J, with 17 bases between. Germline assignment: CDR1 MDHEN and CDR2 SYDVKM. The CDR3 reads CAISRTEGYEQYF. Written as DNA, the CDR3 is TGTGCCATCTCCCGGACAGAGGGATACGAGCAGTACTTC.

The J gene is TRBJ2-1, the V gene TRBV20-1; D is perhaps TRBD1 (6 bases). Germline loops: CDR1 DFQATT, CDR2 SNEGSKA (reference sequence). The CDR3 runs 13 residues. Trimming took 7 bases from V and 5 from J, leaving 15 bases between them. CDR3 protein: CSGWISGDNEQFF. CDR3 in DNA: TGCAGTGGATGGATATCAGGGGACAATGAGCAGTTCTTC.

This clonotype turned up a few times. V is TRBV12-3 or TRBV12-4 and J is TRBJ2-5; 7 bases match TRBD1. This CDR3 comprises 14 residues. The J segment lost 5 bases and the V segment lost 2 bases, leaving 5 bases of the junction unmatched. The CDR3 is CASSLWGRGETQYF. The CDR3 nucleotides are TGTGCCAGCAGTTTATGGGGCAGGGGGGAGACCCAGTACTTC.

In this sample, this clonotype turned up many times. V gene TRBV11-2 combines with J gene TRBJ2-1, with D possibly being TRBD2 (5 bases). This CDR3 comprises 18 residues. V dropped 2 bases and J dropped 0 bases, with 17 bases sitting between them. Per germline, CDR1 SGHAT and CDR2 FQNNGV. CDR3 sequence (DNA): TGTGCCAGCAGCTTACCCTACCGCAGCGGCAGCTCCTACAATGAGCAGTTCTTC. Residues: CASSLPYRSGSSYNEQFF. Full variable domain (remainder filled in from reference TRBV11-2 and TRBJ2-1): EAGVAQSPRYKIIEKRQSVAFWCNPISGHATLYWYQQILGQGPKLLIQFQNNGVVDDSQLPKDRFSAERLKGVDSTLKIQPAKLEDSAVYLCASSLPYRSGSSYNEQFFGPGTRLTVL.

This clonotype appeared many times. At one end the junction does not follow the germline gene, possibly because of a read error. The chain carries TRBV12-3 or TRBV12-4 and TRBJ2-7, with D maybe TRBD2 (6 bases). This CDR3 has 11 amino acids. The CDR3 DNA is TGTGCCAGCAGCCTTGGGGCGGGATATAACTTC. Translation: CASSLGAGYNF.

The sample holds many counts of this clonotype. The chain employs TRBV7-9 and TRBJ1-1, with 7 nucleotides matching TRBD1. Germline values: CDR1 SEHNR, CDR2 FQNEAQ (reference sequence). The CDR3 consists of 13 residues. After removal of 6 bases from V and 2 bases from J, the junction contained 3 bases not matched to a gene. The CDR3 here is CASSGQVNTEAFF. The CDR3 region has the DNA TGTGCCAGCAGTGGACAGGTTAACACTGAAGCTTTCTTT.

This chain links TRBV20-1 with TRBJ2-7; 8 bases are a match to TRBD1. CDR3 length equals 13 residues. Losses at the gene ends were 4 bases for V and 3 bases for J; bases not matched to a gene: 5. The germline CDR1 and CDR2 sequences are DFQATT and SNEGSKA (reference sequence). The CDR3 bases are TGCAGTGCTACCGGACAGGGAATCTACGAGCAGTACTTC. It encodes CSATGQGIYEQYF.

The table lists this clonotype with a few counts. The chain carries TRBV6-5 and TRBJ2-1; D call uncertain. Germline CDR1 is MNHEY and CDR2 is SVGAGI. This CDR3 region has 15 residues. V lost 2 bases, J lost 4 bases, and 12 bases lay in between. CDR3 in amino acids: CASSYEDMRYNEQFF. The CDR3 DNA reads TGTGCCAGCAGTTACGAAGACATGAGGTACAATGAGCAGTTCTTC.

In this sample, this clonotype turned up a few times. V usage is TRBV18 and J usage is TRBJ1-5; no definite D call. Germline V gene sequence: CDR1 KGHSH, CDR2 LQKENI. V lost 2 bases to trimming and J lost 7 bases, with 9 bases between them. The CDR3 is 13 amino acids. CDR3 nucleotide sequence: TGTGCCAGCTCACCATCACCAGGACAGCCCCAGCATTTT. Amino acid sequence: CASSPSPGQPQHF.

V gene TRBV5-6 combines with J gene TRBJ2-3; D might be TRBD1 or TRBD2, each matching 5 bases. The CDR3 length is 14 residues. From germline, CDR1 is SGHDT and CDR2 YYEEEE. V lost 2 bases and J lost 5, with 12 bases in between. Here the CDR3 reads CASSFGGTKDTQYF. CDR3 bases: TGTGCCAGCAGCTTTGGGGGTACAAAAGATACGCAGTATTTT.

This clonotype was seen a handful of times. The chain links TRBV5-1 to TRBJ2-3; D gene uncertain. Looked up from germline, CDR1 is SGHRS and CDR2 is YFSETQ. V was pared by 4 bases and J by 0 bases, with 9 bases between. This CDR3 is 14 amino acids long. The CDR3 DNA sequence: TGCGCCAGCAGCACGAAAGGGAGCACAGATACGCAGTATTTT. Translating gives CASSTKGSTDTQYF.

The chain joins TRBV12-5 to TRBJ2-3; TRBD1 matches at 7 bases. This CDR3 has 14 amino acids. J gave up 8 bases and V 6 bases, and 11 bases lay outside the gene matches. Germline V gives CDR1 LGHNT, CDR2 FRNRAP. As DNA, the CDR3 is TGTGCTAGTGGCCCTCCCACAGGGGCTCCTACGCAGTATTTT. Protein product: CASGPPTGAPTQYF.

The chain combines TRBV12-3 or TRBV12-4 with TRBJ2-5; 7 bases line up with TRBD1. The CDR3 totals 14 residues. V shed 1 base, J shed 7 bases, and the junction held 6 bases outside the gene matches. CDR3 in amino acids: CASSLERTGVTQYF. CDR3 nucleotides: TGTGCCAGCAGTTTAGAACGGACAGGCGTGACCCAGTACTTC.

The chain links TRBV5-1 to TRBJ2-5; TRBD2 matches 7 bases. The CDR3 has 15 residues. V lost 2 bases to trimming and J lost 5 bases; unmatched junction nucleotides: 9. Germline V gives CDR1 SGHRS, CDR2 YFSETQ. CDR3: CASSFWGGKSETQYF. The CDR3 nucleotides are TGCGCCAGCAGCTTCTGGGGGGGGAAGTCGGAGACCCAGTACTTC. Together with reference TRBV5-1 and TRBJ2-5, the CDR3 gives the full variable domain: KAGVTQTPRYLIKTRGQQVTLSCSPISGHRSVSWYQQTPGQGLQFLFEYFSETQRNKGNFPGRFSGRQFSNSRSEMNVSTLELGDSALYLCASSFWGGKSETQYFGPGTRLLVL.

This clonotype has more than one count but fewer than ten. The V call is TRBV10-3, the J call TRBJ1-2; 8 nucleotides line up with TRBD1. Trimming at V came to 6 bases and at J to 7 bases, leaving 7 bases not matched to a gene. Germline V lookup: CDR1 ENHRY, CDR2 SYGVKD. The CDR3 extends over 13 amino acids. This chain's CDR3 is CAISDTGGPGYTF. In DNA form, the CDR3 reads TGTGCCATCAGCGACACAGGGGGACCTGGCTACACCTTC.

This clonotype was seen only a few times. The chain employs TRBV11-2 and TRBJ1-1; 7 nucleotides agree with TRBD1. Germline CDR1 and CDR2: SGHAT and FQNNGV. The CDR3 has 14 residues. V dropped 11 bases and J dropped 1; count of bases not matched to a gene: 10. The CDR3 coding sequence is TGTGCCGGACGAGGGGGCCGTACGAACACTGAAGCTTTCTTT. Its translation is CAGRGGRTNTEAFF.

The V gene is TRBV25-1, the J gene TRBJ2-5, with 9 bases fitting TRBD2. CDR1 is MGHDK, CDR2 SYGVNS, per germline. CDR3 length: 13 amino acids. With V trimmed by 7 bases and J by 2 bases, 2 bases remained unmatched. DNA for the CDR3: TGTGCCAGCACCGCGGGGGGGCAAGAGACCCAGTACTTC. Its protein product is CASTAGGQETQYF.

This clonotype was observed a handful of times. The chain employs TRBV9 and TRBJ2-2, with TRBD1 as a possible D gene (7 bases). V lost 2 bases and J 4 bases, leaving 12 bases between the germline ends. CDR1 and CDR2 (germline): SGDLS, YYNGEE. The CDR3 is made up of 15 amino acids. CDR3 in DNA: TGTGCCAGCAGCGTCAGGGGGGATCGCACCGGGGAGCTGTTTTTT. Amino acid sequence: CASSVRGDRTGELFF.

V is TRBV20-1 and J is TRBJ2-3, with a possible D match to TRBD2 (5 bases). Trimming stripped 5 bases from V and 6 bases from J, with 15 bases between. Germline-derived CDR1 and CDR2 are DFQATT and SNEGSKA (reference sequence). This CDR3 region has 13 residues. The CDR3 nucleotides are TGCAGTGCTGCGGACGGACTCACGGATACGCAGTATTTT. It encodes CSAADGLTDTQYF.

The chain links TRBV7-2 to TRBJ2-7; D uncertain. The CDR3 has 13 residues. Germline values: CDR1 SGHTA, CDR2 FQGNSA. V was clipped by 2 bases and J by 9 bases, with 14 bases between them. The CDR3 region is CASSLSKDAAQYF. DNA for the CDR3: TGTGCCAGCAGCTTATCAAAAGATGCCGCGCAGTACTTC.

The chain has TRBV19 and TRBJ2-4; no clear D. The CDR3 is 12 amino acids. Trimming took 5 bases from V and 7 from J, leaving 9 bases between them. Germline CDR1 and CDR2: LNHDA and SQIVND (reference sequence). CDR3: CASSARANIQYF. CDR3 bases: TGTGCCAGTAGTGCTCGGGCCAACATTCAGTACTTC.

The chain carries TRBV20-1 and TRBJ1-1, with a weak D call TRBD1 (5 bases). V was shortened by 6 bases and J by 4 bases, with 24 bases between the two germline ends. Germline assignment: CDR1 DFQATT and CDR2 SNEGSKA (reference sequence). The CDR3 length is 16 residues. The CDR3 protein is CSARGEQLLGGTEAFF. CDR3 nucleotide sequence: TGCAGTGCCCGAGGTGAACAGCTCCTCGGGGGCACTGAAGCTTTCTTT.

The CDR3 nucleotides read TGTGCCAGCAGCTTGCGTGGTAGGGGGGGCTACAATGAGCAGTTCTTC. Amino acids: CASSLRGRGGYNEQFF. V and J are TRBV5-5 and TRBJ2-1, with a weak D call TRBD2 (7 bases). Germline CDR1 is SGHKS and CDR2 is YYEKEE (reference sequence). Trimming cost V 1 base and J 3 bases, with 14 bases left between them. The CDR3 sequence is 16 residues long.

J is TRBJ2-1 and V is TRBV27; D call uncertain. V lost 1 base, J lost 5 bases, and 9 bases lay in between. This CDR3 is 14 amino acids long. The germline V gene has CDR1 MNHEY and CDR2 SMNVEV (reference sequence). DNA for the CDR3: TGTGCCAGCAGTTTATTCGGCCCAAACAATGAGCAGTTCTTC. It translates to CASSLFGPNNEQFF.

The V call is TRBV2, the J call TRBJ2-1, with 8 bases matching TRBD2. Germline V gene data show CDR1 as SNHLY and CDR2 as FYNNEI. The CDR3 loop spans 15 amino acids. The ends lost 7 bases at V and 2 bases at J; junction bases unmatched: 7. For the CDR3, the DNA is TGTGCCAGCACTATCGGGGGGGCCACCTACAATGAGCAGTTCTTC. This translates into CASTIGGATYNEQFF.

This clonotype was detected only a few times. J is TRBJ2-3 and V is TRBV20-1; 9 bases align to TRBD1. The CDR3 length is 17 residues. CDR1 is DFQATT and CDR2 is SNEGSKA in the germline V gene (reference sequence). J was trimmed by 2 bases and V by 4 bases; bases with no gene match: 13. CDR3 sequence: CSAKGTGRLGITDTQYF. In nucleotides, the CDR3 is TGCAGTGCTAAGGGGACAGGGCGTTTGGGGATCACAGATACGCAGTATTTT.